The T cell receptor beta chain described here comes from a study of T cell changes during pregnancy in multiple sclerosis. Assay used: immunoSEQ multiplex PCR; TCRdb lists only in-frame clones, some missing. The sample has 50,000 or so clones; roughly 91% are singletons. Germline V gene sequence: CDR1 MNHNS, CDR2 SASEGT. The CDR3 is made up of 14 amino acids. The V end lost 8 bases, the J end lost 5 bases, and 17 bases lay between the germline ends. The material was CD4+ T cells from peripheral blood mononuclear cells, obtained in the second trimester of pregnancy. The clonotype was recovered from a female donor with multiple sclerosis, enrolled in a pregnancy study. This chain uses TRBV6-1 with TRBJ2-3, with D perhaps matching TRBD2 (5 bases). The CDR3 here is CASGLGGGVDTQYF. The CDR3 region has the DNA TGTGCCAGCGGACTCGGCGGTGGGGTAGATACGCAGTATTTT.